This T cell receptor beta chain was retrieved from a study of blood T cell repertoires in COVID-19. Looking at the study overall: Samples came from the United States, Italy and Spain, spanning acute and convalescent COVID-19. From T cells, B-cell-depleted T cells, or PBMCs came the material, which was cDNA or gDNA.

V dropped 3 bases and J dropped 4; count of bases not matched to a gene: 3. The CDR3 spans 15 residues. CDR1 and CDR2 (germline): MDHEN, SYDVKM. This clone has only one observation. Source study methods: Amplifying reference gene primers gave estimates of nucleated cell counts. Sequencing was performed with immunoSEQ multiplex PCR; in TCRdb, only in-frame clones are kept and a portion is missing. V, J and clone size are taken as reported in that table, and D and trimming were inferred from the DNA itself. The sample includes fewer than 75,000 clones, approximately 89% of them seen just once. Sequencing was done on a sample of peripheral blood. This TCR was sampled from a man older than 75 with acute or convalescent COVID-19. The chain recombines TRBV28 with TRBJ2-5, with 12 bases aligning to TRBD2. The CDR3 sequence: CASSLPLAGGETQYF. The CDR3 DNA reads as TGTGCCAGCAGTTTGCCACTAGCGGGGGGAGAGACCCAGTACTTC.